This T cell receptor (beta chain) was captured by sequencing in a study of tumor-infiltrating lymphocytes in oesophageal squamous cell carcinoma. TCRdb fed the PCR reads into MiXCR, producing one record per CDR3 protein. The repertoire has some 9,900 distinct CDR3 sequences, about 55% of them found once; the top ten carry 30% to 40%. This CDR3 is 14 amino acids long. Germline lookup yields CDR1 MNHNS and CDR2 SASEGT. With 0 bases removed from V and 6 bases from J, the gap between germline ends came to 9 bases. The sequenced sample was esophageal tumor tissue. The receptor comes from a male donor with esophageal squamous cell carcinoma. The rearrangement joins TRBV6-1 to TRBJ2-1; perhaps TRBD2 as D (5 bases). This CDR3 reads CASSEAGDSNEQFF. The CDR3 DNA is TGTGCCAGCAGTGAAGCGGGAGATAGCAATGAGCAGTTCTTC.